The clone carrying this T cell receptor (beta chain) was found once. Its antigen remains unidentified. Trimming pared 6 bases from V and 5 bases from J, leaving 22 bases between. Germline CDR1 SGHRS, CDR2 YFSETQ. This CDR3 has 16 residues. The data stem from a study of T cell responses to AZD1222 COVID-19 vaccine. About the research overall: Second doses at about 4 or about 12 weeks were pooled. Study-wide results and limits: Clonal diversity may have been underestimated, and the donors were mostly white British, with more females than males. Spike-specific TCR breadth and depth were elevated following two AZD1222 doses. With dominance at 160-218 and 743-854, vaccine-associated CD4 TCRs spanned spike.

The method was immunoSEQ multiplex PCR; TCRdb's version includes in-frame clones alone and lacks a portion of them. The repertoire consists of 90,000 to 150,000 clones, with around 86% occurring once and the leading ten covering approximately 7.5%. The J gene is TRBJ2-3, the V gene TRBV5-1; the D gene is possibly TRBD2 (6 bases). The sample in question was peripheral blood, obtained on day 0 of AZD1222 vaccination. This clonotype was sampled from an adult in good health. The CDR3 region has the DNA TGCGCCAGCACCGACCGCGCGGGGCCCCAGGGAGATACGCAGTATTTT. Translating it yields CASTDRAGPQGDTQYF.